The 3 T cell receptor beta chains below were found in one sample sequenced in a study of shared clonotypes between healthy human individuals. TCRdb keeps only in-frame clones here, not all; method: immunoSEQ multiplex PCR. Here the sample spans roughly 500,000 clones, roughly 80% being singletons. The sequenced sample consisted of PBMCs. Receptor source: a woman aged 40 to 50 in good health. Some clones in this sample may be carry-over from other donors' samples.

To note about this clone: With a far larger clone one base away, a read error is the likely cause. Because it lacks the conserved phenylalanine or tryptophan at the end, this CDR3 is likely a read error. This chain joins TRBV5-1 and TRBJ1-1; 7 nucleotides agree with TRBD1. This CDR3 spans 14 amino acids. Germline values: CDR1 SGHRS, CDR2 YFSETQ. With V trimmed by 0 bases and J by 3 bases, 2 bases remained unmatched. The CDR3 DNA is TGCGCCAGCAGCTTGGTCAGGGGGGACACTGAAGCTTTCTCT. It encodes CASSLVRGDTEAFS.

The J gene is TRBJ2-7, the V gene TRBV5-6; 10 positions agree with TRBD2. V was pared by 4 bases and J by 5 bases, with 3 bases of the junction left unmatched. CDR3 size: 13 residues. The germline V gene has CDR1 SGHDT and CDR2 YYEEEE. This CDR3 is CASSSGRANEQYF. In DNA form, the CDR3 reads TGTGCCAGCAGCAGCGGGAGGGCGAACGAGCAGTACTTC.

On this clone: This likely came from a read error, as a far larger clone is one base away. Different DNA sequences within this sample yield the same CDR3. This chain links TRBV6-1 with TRBJ1-5; D remains ambiguous. V lost 3 bases and J lost 1, with 4 bases in between. Germline CDR1 is MNHNS and CDR2 is SASEGT. The CDR3 contains 13 residues. DNA for the CDR3: TGTGCCAGCAGTGATCTGAGCAATCAGCCCCAGCATTTT. Encoded protein: CASSDLSNQPQHF.